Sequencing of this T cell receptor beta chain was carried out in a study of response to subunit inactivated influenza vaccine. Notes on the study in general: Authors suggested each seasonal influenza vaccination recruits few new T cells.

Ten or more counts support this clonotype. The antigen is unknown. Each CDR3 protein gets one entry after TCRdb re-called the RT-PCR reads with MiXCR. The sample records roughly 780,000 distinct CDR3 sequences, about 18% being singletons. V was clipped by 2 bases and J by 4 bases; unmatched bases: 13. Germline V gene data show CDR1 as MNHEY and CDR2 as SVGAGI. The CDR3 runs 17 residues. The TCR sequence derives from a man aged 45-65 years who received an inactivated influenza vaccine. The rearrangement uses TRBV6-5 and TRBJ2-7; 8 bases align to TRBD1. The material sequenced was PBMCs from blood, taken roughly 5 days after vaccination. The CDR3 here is CASSYPMPGQGRYEQYF. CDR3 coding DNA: TGTGCCAGCAGTTACCCGATGCCTGGACAGGGACGGTACGAGCAGTACTTC.